The 27 T cell receptor beta chains listed next were all sequenced from one sample in a study of blood T cell repertoires in COVID-19. Libraries were prepared by immunoSEQ multiplex PCR; TCRdb keeps only in-frame clonotypes and omits some of them. The repertoire holds 190,000 or so clones, with roughly 82% as singletons. Specimen: PBMCs or T cells enriched from blood (not recorded which). All receptors derive from a woman in her 30s who had recovered from COVID-19.

This clone was recorded once. This rearrangement joins TRBV2 to TRBJ2-7; 8 nucleotides line up with TRBD2. Germline lookup yields CDR1 SNHLY and CDR2 FYNNEI. J gave up 3 bases and V 8 bases, and 3 bases lay outside the gene matches. The CDR3 is made up of 12 amino acids. In DNA form, the CDR3 reads TGTGCCAGCGCCGGGGGGGGCTACGAGCAGTACTTC. Amino acids: CASAGGGYEQYF. Based on the CDR3 plus reference TRBV2 and TRBJ2-7, the full variable domain is EPEVTQTPSHQVTQMGQEVILRCVPISNHLYFYWYRQILGQKVEFLVSFYNNEISEKSEIFDDQFSVERPDGSNFTLKIRSTKLEDSAMYFCASAGGGYEQYFGPGTRLTVT.

The chain carries TRBV27 and TRBJ1-4, with D possibly matching TRBD1 (5 bases). V gave up 3 bases and J gave up 0 bases, with 8 bases separating them. Germline CDR1 and CDR2: MNHEY and SMNVEV (reference sequence). The CDR3 runs to 15 residues. Here the CDR3 reads CASSLQGATNEKLFF. In DNA form, the CDR3 reads TGTGCCAGCAGTTTGCAGGGCGCAACTAATGAAAAACTGTTTTTT.

This chain uses TRBV19 with TRBJ2-1, with D perhaps matching TRBD1 (6 bases). With 1 base removed from V and 8 bases from J, the gap between germline ends came to 21 bases. Germline lookup yields CDR1 LNHDA and CDR2 SQIVND (reference sequence). The CDR3 is 17 residues long. CDR3 sequence: CASSIGPTGPRRDEQFF. CDR3 DNA sequence: TGTGCCAGTAGTATAGGCCCGACAGGACCCCGTCGGGATGAGCAGTTCTTC.

Only one count was recorded for this clone. V and J are TRBV5-4 and TRBJ1-2; D is ambiguous. The V gene's germline CDR1 is SGHNT and CDR2 YYREEE (reference sequence). Trimming removed 2 bases at V and 2 bases at J, with 16 bases between. This CDR3 region has 16 residues. CDR3 region: CASSFVARVRNYGYTF. The CDR3, as DNA: TGTGCCAGCAGCTTTGTGGCGCGGGTGCGGAACTATGGCTACACCTTC.

The chain recombines TRBV25-1 with TRBJ2-7; 9 bases are shared with TRBD1. The V and J ends lost 4 bases and 6 bases, in that order; junction bases with no gene match: 13. Germline values: CDR1 MGHDK, CDR2 SYGVNS. The CDR3 has 16 residues. The CDR3 DNA reads as TGTGCCAGCAGTGGGCACCAGGGGACAGGGTTGGGCGAGCAGTACTTC. It encodes CASSGHQGTGLGEQYF.

The chain links TRBV19 to TRBJ2-1; a weak D match, TRBD1 (5 bases). CDR3 size: 13 residues. Per the germline V gene, CDR1 is LNHDA and CDR2 is SQIVND (reference sequence). V shed 10 bases and J shed 4 bases, with 14 bases lying between them. DNA of the CDR3: TGTGCCACCAATGGGGCTTATTACAATGAGCAGTTCTTC. It codes for CATNGAYYNEQFF. The complete variable domain, with remaining parts taken from reference TRBV19 and TRBJ2-1, reads DGGITQSPKYLFRKEGQNVTLSCEQNLNHDAMYWYRQDPGQGLRLIYYSQIVNDFQKGDIAEGYSVSREKKESFPLTVTSAQKNPTAFYLCATNGAYYNEQFFGPGTRLTVL.

CDR3 sequence (DNA): TGTGCCATCAGTGAAAACCCCGGGACTAGCGGTTACGAGCAGTACTTC. It yields the protein CAISENPGTSGYEQYF. The rearrangement joins TRBV10-3 to TRBJ2-7, with TRBD2 identical over 11 bases. The V and J ends lost 3 bases and 4 bases, in that order; junction bases with no gene match: 8. The CDR3 runs to 16 residues. In germline, CDR1 is ENHRY, CDR2 SYGVKD.

The chain joins TRBV6-4 to TRBJ2-1, with 10 nucleotides matching TRBD2. The germline V gene has CDR1 MRHNA and CDR2 SNTAGT. There are 14 residues in the CDR3. Trimming cost V 3 bases and J 10 bases; bases outside gene matches: 6. The CDR3 nucleotides are TGTGCCAGCAGTGAGGCTAGCGGGAGTTCAGAGCAGTTCTTC. Its translation is CASSEASGSSEQFF.

V and J are TRBV5-1 and TRBJ1-2; 10 bases match TRBD1. This CDR3 has 15 residues. Germline CDR1 is SGHRS and CDR2 is YFSETQ. V gave up 0 bases and J gave up 4 bases; unmatched junction bases: 3. In DNA, the CDR3 is TGCGCCAGCAGCTTGGGGGGACAGGGGCCCTATGGCTACACCTTC. It specifies CASSLGGQGPYGYTF. Supplemented by reference TRBV5-1 and TRBJ1-2, the full variable domain reads KAGVTQTPRYLIKTRGQQVTLSCSPISGHRSVSWYQQTPGQGLQFLFEYFSETQRNKGNFPGRFSGRQFSNSRSEMNVSTLELGDSALYLCASSLGGQGPYGYTFGSGTRLTVV.

The J gene is TRBJ2-2, the V gene TRBV27; 10 bases align to TRBD1. This CDR3 has 18 residues. Trimming took 6 bases from V and 0 from J; bases not matched to a gene: 10. Germline CDR1 MNHEY, CDR2 SMNVEV (reference sequence). The CDR3 DNA reads as TGTGCCAGCAGCCGTGACAGGGGGCGCGCGGCGAACACCGGGGAGCTGTTTTTT. Translating gives CASSRDRGRAANTGELFF.

The V and J genes are TRBV3-1 (or the pseudogene TRBV3-2) and TRBJ2-7, with D tentatively TRBD2 (5 bases). The CDR3 consists of 15 residues. Germline assignment: CDR1 LGHDT and CDR2 YNNKEL (reference sequence). V was clipped by 4 bases and J by 4 bases, with 17 bases between them. The CDR3 bases are TGTGCCAGCAGCCTCGCCGGCGTATCGGGGTACGAGCAGTACTTC. This translates into CASSLAGVSGYEQYF.

In its sample, this clone was seen once. The CDR3 DNA follows: TGTGCCAGCAGCAACGAAAGACAGGGTCCGCAGTACTTC. Amino acids: CASSNERQGPQYF. The chain joins TRBV21-1 to TRBJ2-7; the table's D call, TRBD1, was not checked against the DNA. TRBV21-1 is a known pseudogene. This CDR3 has 13 amino acids.

This rearrangement joins TRBV19 to TRBJ1-4; tentatively, D is TRBD1 (5 bases). Trimming removed 7 bases at V and 4 bases at J, with 16 bases between. This CDR3 has 15 residues. The germline CDR1 and CDR2 sequences are LNHDA and SQIVND (reference sequence). In DNA form, the CDR3 reads TGTGCCAGTAAGGTTGGGGGAGGTCGTAATGAAAAACTGTTTTTT. This encodes CASKVGGGRNEKLFF.

The chain recombines TRBV3-1 (or the pseudogene TRBV3-2) with TRBJ2-1; D is undetermined. The germline V gene has CDR1 LGHDT and CDR2 YNNKEL (reference sequence). This CDR3 is 18 amino acids long. V was trimmed by 0 bases and J by 0 bases, leaving 15 bases between them. The DNA for the CDR3 is TGTGCCAGCAGCCAAGAGAGGCTGACGTGGAACTCCTACAATGAGCAGTTCTTC. It encodes CASSQERLTWNSYNEQFF.

V and J are TRBV15 and TRBJ1-5; a weak D match, TRBD1 (6 bases). The CDR3 covers 15 residues. Trimming took 1 base from V and 3 from J, leaving 10 bases between them. The germline CDR1 and CDR2 sequences are LNHNV and YYDKDF (reference sequence). CDR3 in amino acids: CATSRGGRYNQPQHF. In nucleotides, the CDR3 is TGTGCCACCAGCAGAGGGGGGCGATACAATCAGCCCCAGCATTTT.

This clone has a handful of counts. The chain uses TRBV11-2 and TRBJ2-7, with D tentatively TRBD2 (6 bases). Trimming shortened V by 2 bases and J by 5 bases, and 13 bases separated the two germline ends. Germline assignment: CDR1 SGHAT and CDR2 FQNNGV. This CDR3 comprises 14 residues. CDR3 bases: TGTGCCAGCAGCTTAAGTCTCACTAGCCACGAGCAGTACTTC. This codes for CASSLSLTSHEQYF.

V usage is TRBV5-6 and J usage is TRBJ1-5; unclear D gene. The V end lost 2 bases, the J end lost 4 bases, and 4 bases lay between the germline ends. The germline CDR1 and CDR2 sequences are SGHDT and YYEEEE. This CDR3 is built from 12 residues. CDR3 DNA sequence: TGTGCCAGCAGCTTACAGAATCAGCCCCAGCATTTT. It codes for CASSLQNQPQHF.

The chain joins TRBV28 to TRBJ2-7; 8 bases line up with TRBD1. The germline V gene encodes CDR1 MDHEN and CDR2 SYDVKM. CDR3 size: 14 residues. V was clipped by 2 bases and J by 2 bases; unmatched bases: 2. In DNA form, the CDR3 reads TGTGCCAGCAGTTTAGAGGACAGGGCCTACGAGCAGTACTTC. Amino acid sequence: CASSLEDRAYEQYF.

This rearrangement joins TRBV2 to TRBJ1-2; D unclear. CDR1 SNHLY and CDR2 FYNNEI come from the germline V gene. This CDR3 is built from 13 residues. The V end was cut by 8 bases, the J end by 3 bases, with 13 bases between. DNA of the CDR3: TGTGCCAGCGGTATGAGCATAGACTATGGCTACACCTTC. It encodes CASGMSIDYGYTF.

The rearrangement joins TRBV2 to TRBJ1-5; TRBD1 agrees at 9 bases. V trimming: 8 bases; J trimming: 6 bases; junction bases outside the gene matches: 14. CDR1 and CDR2 (germline): SNHLY, FYNNEI. This CDR3 region has 16 residues. The CDR3, as DNA: TGTGCCAGCCTCGAGACCTGGACAGGGGTGATTCAGCCCCAGCATTTT. Residues: CASLETWTGVIQPQHF.

J is TRBJ2-5 and V is TRBV11-2, with D possibly matching TRBD1 (5 bases). This CDR3 contains 12 residues. Per germline, CDR1 SGHAT and CDR2 FQNNGV. V gave up 5 bases and J gave up 5 bases, with 9 bases separating them. The CDR3 here is CASSRGGETQYF. CDR3 DNA sequence: TGTGCCAGCAGCAGGGGTGGTGAGACCCAGTACTTC.

This chain connects TRBV5-4 to TRBJ2-7, with 8 positions matching TRBD1. The V gene end was trimmed by 3 bases and the J gene end by 6 bases; junction bases not matched to a gene: 14. This CDR3 region has 16 residues. CDR1 SGHNT and CDR2 YYREEE come from the germline V gene (reference sequence). For the CDR3, the DNA is TGTGCCAGCAGCTCCCCCCATCTGGCAGGGGGCGCCGAGCAGTACTTC. It specifies CASSSPHLAGGAEQYF.

In its sample, this clone was seen a few times. The gene calls are TRBV5-1 and TRBJ1-1, with TRBD1 identical over 7 bases. Germline V gives CDR1 SGHRS, CDR2 YFSETQ. V was clipped by 1 base and J by 3 bases; unmatched bases: 9. The length of the CDR3 is 16 residues. The DNA of the CDR3 is TGCGCCAGCAGCTTGACAGGGGAGGTGGATGACACTGAAGCTTTCTTT. This encodes CASSLTGEVDDTEAFF.

The J gene is TRBJ1-6, the V gene TRBV7-6, with D maybe TRBD1 (5 bases). CDR1 and CDR2 from the germline V gene are SGHVS and FNYEAQ. Between the trimmed V and J ends, which lost 5 bases and 5 bases, there was a span of 16 bases. This CDR3 has 16 amino acids. CDR3 amino acids: CASSRGGVRDNSPLHF. Here the CDR3 DNA reads TGTGCCAGCAGCAGAGGAGGGGTCAGGGATAATTCACCCCTCCACTTT.

The rearrangement joins TRBV6-2 or TRBV6-3 to TRBJ2-4, with 11 bases that match TRBD2. Germline loops: CDR1 MNHEY, CDR2 SVGEGT. The CDR3 sequence is 17 residues long. V shed 2 bases, J shed 6 bases, and the junction held 9 bases outside the gene matches. CDR3 in DNA: TGTGCCAGCAGTTACGGTACTAGCGGGAGTTCCCGAAACATTCAGTACTTC. This codes for CASSYGTSGSSRNIQYF.

The chain joins TRBV5-6 to TRBJ2-6, with 11 bases that match TRBD1. CDR1 and CDR2 (germline): SGHDT, YYEEEE. With V trimmed by 4 bases and J by 2 bases, 5 bases remained unmatched. The CDR3 consists of 17 residues. The CDR3 region has the DNA TGTGCCAGCAGCAGGAGGACAGGGGGCGCTGGGGCCAACGTCCTGACTTTC. Its translation is CASSRRTGGAGANVLTF.

The V call is TRBV11-2, the J call TRBJ1-6; D might be TRBD1 (5 bases). Trimming left V 5 bases short and J 7 bases short, with 24 bases between. This CDR3 comprises 18 residues. CDR1 is SGHAT, CDR2 FQNNGV, per germline. CDR3 sequence (DNA): TGTGCCAGCAGCAATACTTCGGGACTCCCGATCGAAAATTCACCCCTCCACTTT. Translated: CASSNTSGLPIENSPLHF. The complete variable domain, with remaining parts taken from reference TRBV11-2 and TRBJ1-6, reads EAGVAQSPRYKIIEKRQSVAFWCNPISGHATLYWYQQILGQGPKLLIQFQNNGVVDDSQLPKDRFSAERLKGVDSTLKIQPAKLEDSAVYLCASSNTSGLPIENSPLHFGNGTRLTVT.